Presented here are 20 T cell receptor beta chains from one specimen sequenced in a study of spatial heterogeneity in lung cancer. TCRdb re-called the 5' RACE reads with MiXCR, one entry per CDR3 protein. The sample shows around 66,000 distinct CDR3 sequences, roughly 5.9% of them seen only once. Time point given: sample taken at primary tumor resection. The material was PBMCs, obtained at surgery. These receptors all come from a female donor with early-stage non-small cell lung cancer.

This clonotype showed up many times. The rearrangement uses TRBV5-1 and TRBJ2-7, with 7 bases lining up with TRBD2. The CDR3 runs to 14 residues. From germline, CDR1 is SGHRS and CDR2 YFSETQ. J gave up 2 bases and V 2 bases, and 4 bases lay outside the gene matches. The DNA for the CDR3 is TGCGCCAGCAGCTTTGAGGGAGGGACCTACGAGCAGTACTTC. Its protein product is CASSFEGGTYEQYF. Together with reference TRBV5-1 and TRBJ2-7, the CDR3 gives the full variable domain: KAGVTQTPRYLIKTRGQQVTLSCSPISGHRSVSWYQQTPGQGLQFLFEYFSETQRNKGNFPGRFSGRQFSNSRSEMNVSTLELGDSALYLCASSFEGGTYEQYFGPGTRLTVT.

V usage is TRBV6-6 and J usage is TRBJ1-5; D not resolved. The CDR3 covers 14 residues. Germline CDR1 is MNHNY and CDR2 is SVGAGI (reference sequence). The germline V and J ends were trimmed by 5 bases and 7 bases, with 15 bases remaining between them. The CDR3 DNA is TGTGCCAGCAGTGCTTCGACCGCGGGGCAGCCCCAGCATTTT. The encoded protein is CASSASTAGQPQHF.

This clonotype was observed many times. This chain links TRBV29-1 with TRBJ2-4, with TRBD1 matching 10 bases. The CDR3 contains 15 residues. Trimming at V came to 6 bases and at J to 8 bases, leaving 13 bases not matched to a gene. Germline values: CDR1 SQVTM, CDR2 ANQGSEA. The CDR3 loop is CSVVLRDRGVDIQYF. The CDR3, as DNA: TGCAGCGTGGTACTACGGGACAGGGGTGTAGACATTCAGTACTTC.

In its sample, this clonotype was seen many times. V is TRBV27 and J is TRBJ1-1; 8 nucleotides match TRBD1. This CDR3 has 15 residues. The V gene end was trimmed by 4 bases and the J gene end by 4 bases; junction bases not matched to a gene: 8. Germline V lookup: CDR1 MNHEY, CDR2 SMNVEV (reference sequence). In DNA form, the CDR3 reads TGTGCCAGCAGTTCAAACACAGGGGGTATCACTGAAGCTTTCTTT. As protein: CASSSNTGGITEAFF.

Many counts were recorded for this clonotype. In DNA, the CDR3 is TGTGCCAGCAGCCAAGAGTCTAGCGGGAGTTCCTACGAGCAGTACTTC. It codes for CASSQESSGSSYEQYF. The J gene is TRBJ2-7, the V gene TRBV3-1; 10 bases align to TRBD2. Germline V gives CDR1 LGHDT, CDR2 YNNKEL (reference sequence). The CDR3 runs 16 residues. The V segment lost 0 bases and the J segment 1 base; nucleotides outside the gene matches: 3.

Notes on this clonotype: This clone may be a read error of a much larger clone one base away. V and J are TRBV3-1 and TRBJ2-1; 9 positions match TRBD2. The CDR3 is 15 residues long. Germline V gene lookup returns CDR1 LGHDT and CDR2 YNNKEL (reference sequence). The CDR3 coding sequence is TGTACCAGCAGCCAACGTAGCGGGAGTGGTAATGAGCAGTTCTTC. Translated: CTSSQRSGSGNEQFF.

This clonotype was counted between two and nine times. The rearrangement uses TRBV10-3 and TRBJ2-5; 10 bases are a match to TRBD1. V was pared by 3 bases and J by 5 bases, with 9 bases of the junction left unmatched. This CDR3 has 16 residues. The V gene's germline CDR1 is ENHRY and CDR2 SYGVKD. In DNA, the CDR3 is TGTGCCATCAGTGATGGCGGGACAGGGGTTCGGGAGACCCAGTACTTC. Residues: CAISDGGTGVRETQYF.

This clonotype has ten or more counts. The chain is built from TRBV6-1 and TRBJ1-5; D possibly corresponds to TRBD1 (6 bases). This CDR3 has 14 residues. CDR1 and CDR2 from the germline V gene are MNHNS and SASEGT. Trimming took 9 bases from V and 5 from J, leaving 17 bases between them. CDR3 in amino acids: CASIRGGADQPQHF. The CDR3, as DNA: TGTGCCAGTATAAGGGGGGGGGCCGATCAGCCCCAGCATTTT.

This clonotype was found many times. A read error is likely, as this CDR3 ends without the conserved phenylalanine or tryptophan. It is unclear where the CDR3 begins or ends on the DNA, so no DNA is shown, and the CDR3 is as TCRdb lists it. This chain links TRBV11-2 with TRBJ2-4; the D call TRBD2 from the table was never checked on the DNA. Both ends counted, the CDR3 spans 9 residues. The germline V gene encodes CDR1 SGHAT and CDR2 FQNNGV. The CDR3 protein is CASSLVCGD.

Ten or more counts support this clonotype. One junction end does not reproduce the germline sequence, and a read error may be involved. V usage is TRBV7-8 and J usage is TRBJ2-1; TRBD2 agrees at 12 bases. The germline V gene has CDR1 SGHVS and CDR2 FQNEAQ. The CDR3 totals 12 residues. CDR3 protein: CASSSRLAGEVF. CDR3 coding DNA: TGTGCCAGCAGCTCTAGACTAGCGGGAGAGGTCTTC.

This clonotype was observed many times. V usage is TRBV19 and J usage is TRBJ1-2, with D possibly being TRBD1 (5 bases). This CDR3 contains 13 residues. CDR1 is LNHDA, CDR2 SQIVND, per germline (reference sequence). V gave up 7 bases and J gave up 1 base, with 10 bases separating them. The CDR3 nucleotides are TGTGCCAGTAAATTAGACAGTAACTATGGCTACACCTTC. It codes for CASKLDSNYGYTF.

This clonotype has ten or more counts. The chain carries TRBV29-1 and TRBJ2-2, with no clear D. Germline V gene data show CDR1 as SQVTM and CDR2 as ANQGSEA. The length of the CDR3 is 14 residues. Trimming shortened V by 4 bases and J by 1 base, and 10 bases separated the two germline ends. The CDR3 spells CSVVSSGNTGELFF. The CDR3 DNA is TGCAGCGTTGTTAGTTCCGGGAACACCGGGGAGCTGTTTTTT.

This clonotype came up a few times. The V call is TRBV7-9, the J call TRBJ2-3; D unresolved. CDR1 is SEHNR, CDR2 FQNEAQ, per germline (reference sequence). The CDR3 sequence is 14 residues long. Trimming cost V 5 bases and J 5 bases, with 14 bases left between them. CDR3: CASSLILKGDTQYF. DNA of the CDR3: TGTGCCAGCAGCCTGATACTAAAGGGAGATACGCAGTATTTT.

This clonotype occurred a few times. V gene TRBV5-1 combines with J gene TRBJ2-1; TRBD2 matches 9 bases. CDR3 size: 15 residues. The junction had 8 bases not matched to a gene; V was cut back by 0 bases and J by 10 bases. Germline assignment: CDR1 SGHRS and CDR2 YFSETQ. This CDR3 is CASSLELAGSYEQFF. CDR3 nucleotides: TGCGCCAGCAGCTTGGAGCTAGCGGGGTCTTACGAGCAGTTCTTC.

The rearrangement links TRBV11-2 to TRBJ2-1; weak D call: TRBD2 (6 bases). This CDR3 has 13 residues. Trimming cost V 5 bases and J 6 bases, with 11 bases left between them. Germline V CDR1 and CDR2: SGHAT, FQNNGV. CDR3 residues: CASSQGSGNEQFF. The CDR3 DNA reads as TGTGCCAGCAGCCAGGGTAGCGGCAATGAGCAGTTCTTC.

This clonotype was counted at least ten times. The chain carries TRBV2 and TRBJ1-2, with 9 positions matching TRBD1. V trimming: 1 base; J trimming: 4 bases; junction bases outside the gene matches: 7. This CDR3 contains 16 residues. The germline CDR1 and CDR2 sequences are SNHLY and FYNNEI. The CDR3 loop reads CASSEDGQGLGYGYTF. The CDR3 region has the DNA TGTGCCAGCAGTGAAGATGGACAGGGGCTAGGCTATGGCTACACCTTC.

This sequence joins TRBV9 and TRBJ1-2; D is possibly TRBD1 (5 bases). Germline CDR1 and CDR2: SGDLS and YYNGEE. The germline V and J ends were trimmed by 3 bases and 5 bases, with 23 bases remaining between them. The CDR3 extends over 17 amino acids. For the CDR3, the DNA is TGTGCCAGCAGCGGAACCCGACTGAGGCAGGGAGATTATGGCTACACCTTC. Encoded protein: CASSGTRLRQGDYGYTF.

Points on this clonotype: Its ends do not fully match the called genes, so a read error is possible. The chain joins TRBV4-1 to TRBJ2-2, with a tentative D call TRBD1 (7 bases). This CDR3 contains 16 residues. CDR1 is MGHRA, CDR2 YSYEKL, per germline. CDR3 bases: TGCGCCAGCAGCTCCTCACCCCCCGACAGGGACGGGGGGCTGTTTTTT. Residues: CASSSSPPDRDGGLFF.

The table lists this clonotype with a few counts. The chain has TRBV12-3 or TRBV12-4 and TRBJ1-6, with D uncertain. V lost 1 base and J 7 bases, leaving 8 bases between the germline ends. The CDR3 spans 14 residues. The CDR3 DNA reads as TGTGCCAGCAGTTTAGGGTCCCAAAATTCACCCCTCCACTTT. Translating gives CASSLGSQNSPLHF.

This clonotype has just a few counts. The rearrangement uses TRBV21-1 and TRBJ2-7; the table's TRBD1 call for D was not verified on the DNA. TRBV21-1 is described as a pseudogene. This CDR3 spans 20 amino acids. CDR3 coding DNA: TGTGCCAGCAGCAAACCCCTTCCGGGACAGGTTACTGTGTCAGGCTACGAGCAGTACGTC. Translated: CASSKPLPGQVTVSGYEQYV.